This TCR beta chain emerged from a study of cytomegalovirus exposure and HLA in healthy donors. Germline values: CDR1 MDHEN, CDR2 SYDVKM. The CDR3 has 15 amino acids. V lost 2 bases to trimming and J lost 2 bases, with 12 bases between them. The PCR was carried out with 60 Vbeta primers and 13 Jbeta primers. The repertoire was sequenced with immunoSEQ multiplex PCR; TCRdb's copy has only in-frame clones and lacks some. The sample has roughly 180,000 clones; roughly 84% are singletons. The chain recombines TRBV28 with TRBJ1-1; possible D gene TRBD1, 6 bases. Specimen: PBMCs. The clonotype comes from a girl aged 2 to 9 in good health and CMV-seropositive. CDR3 sequence reads: CASSLPGQLNTEAFF. Here the CDR3 DNA reads TGTGCCAGCAGTTTACCCGGACAGTTAAACACTGAAGCTTTCTTT.